The clone carrying this TCR beta chain has just a few counts. Original analysis: Reference gene primer amplification gave nucleated cell count estimates. The protocol was immunoSEQ multiplex PCR, while the TCRdb copy is restricted to in-frame clones and leaves out a portion. Clone size and the V and J calls come from that table; the DNA yielded D and trimming. The data hold 150,000 to 200,000 clones, with nearly 90% observed a single time. The data derive from a study of blood T cell repertoires in COVID-19. As for the study in general: Donors in the United States, Italy and Spain gave samples during acute or convalescent COVID-19. PBMCs, B-cell-depleted T cells, or T cells provided the cDNA or gDNA that made up the material.

After removal of 3 bases from V and 7 bases from J, the junction contained 8 bases not matched to a gene. Germline CDR1 and CDR2: SGHRS and YFSETQ. The CDR3 sequence is 15 residues long. Sequenced sample: peripheral blood. This clonotype originated in a man in his 60s with active or convalescent COVID-19. The V call is TRBV5-1, the J call TRBJ1-5; 9 positions match TRBD1. CDR3 region: CASSWGDRVGQPQHF. CDR3 bases: TGCGCCAGCAGCTGGGGGGACAGGGTAGGGCAGCCCCAGCATTTT. Based on the CDR3 plus reference TRBV5-1 and TRBJ1-5, the full variable domain is KAGVTQTPRYLIKTRGQQVTLSCSPISGHRSVSWYQQTPGQGLQFLFEYFSETQRNKGNFPGRFSGRQFSNSRSEMNVSTLELGDSALYLCASSWGDRVGQPQHFGDGTRLSIL.